These 21 T cell receptor beta chains share one sample of origin, sequenced in a study of T cells in Graves' hyperthyroidism and ophthalmopathy (dated by TCRdb to about 2019). The receptor library was made with multiplex PCR. Sequencing relied on an Illumina HiSeq 2000. The TCR beta CDR3 regions were amplified from the RNA transcripts. A first-round RT-PCR of the TCR CDR3 used the HTBI primer set with the Qiagen OneStep RT-PCR kit. The public sequencing data were trimmed at Q25 with fastp and processed into clonotypes with MiXCR by TCRdb, which kept only in-frame beta chains. A single entry per CDR3 protein holds the most common genes and DNA from its merged rows. A total of about 270,000 distinct CDR3 sequences appear in this sample, less than 30% of them only once. The ten biggest clones cover 25% to 30% of the sample. Sequencing was done on a sample of blood. Every receptor here comes from a middle-aged man with Graves' hyperthyroidism that later progressed to Graves' ophthalmopathy.

In this sample, this clonotype turned up a few times. The chain couples TRBV27 to TRBJ2-7; 11 bases match TRBD2. V shed 6 bases and J 3 bases; nucleotides not matched to a gene: 7. Germline CDR1 reads MNHEY; CDR2 reads SMNVEV (reference sequence). There are 15 residues in the CDR3. CDR3 DNA: TGTGCCAGCAGAGCGATCGGGACTAGCGGCTACGAGCAGTACTTC. Amino acid sequence: CASRAIGTSGYEQYF.

In its sample, this clonotype was seen many times. This rearrangement joins TRBV10-2 to TRBJ2-3; maybe TRBD1 (5 bases). Trimming took off 6 bases at V and 0 bases at J, with 16 bases between the two ends. The CDR3 runs to 16 residues. Per germline, CDR1 WSHSY and CDR2 SAAADI. The chain's CDR3 is CASSSQGPPSTDTQYF. The DNA for the CDR3 is TGCGCCAGCAGCAGCCAGGGCCCTCCTAGCACAGATACGCAGTATTTT.

At least ten counts were recorded for this clonotype. The J gene is TRBJ1-2, the V gene TRBV3-1; a possible D gene is TRBD1 (5 bases). The CDR3 is 15 amino acids. Germline CDR1 is LGHDT and CDR2 is YNNKEL (reference sequence). The ends were cut back, 4 bases at V and 7 bases at J, with 19 bases in the middle. This CDR3 is CASSLEGRALVGYTF. The CDR3 DNA is TGTGCCAGCAGCCTAGAGGGACGGGCTCTCGTTGGCTACACCTTC.

The CDR3 coding sequence is TGTGCCAGCAGCTTGGGGCTTTATCGGACAGGGGGCTACGAGCAGTACTTC. This encodes CASSLGLYRTGGYEQYF. The chain has TRBV7-2 and TRBJ2-7; 10 bases match TRBD1. The CDR3 spans 17 residues. Looked up from germline, CDR1 is SGHTA and CDR2 is FQGNSA. The ends lost 3 bases at V and 3 bases at J; junction bases unmatched: 11.

The V gene is TRBV12-3 or TRBV12-4, the J gene TRBJ2-2; D is unclear. This CDR3 spans 15 amino acids. The ends were cut back, 5 bases at V and 1 base at J, with 11 bases in the middle. The chain's CDR3 is CASSHPLVNTGELFF. CDR3 nucleotides: TGTGCCAGCAGTCACCCCCTAGTGAACACCGGGGAGCTGTTTTTT.

There are many counts of this clonotype. This sequence joins TRBV7-9 and TRBJ1-1; D call uncertain. Trimming left V 3 bases short and J 4 bases short, with 12 bases between. The CDR3 has 14 amino acids. Germline CDR1 reads SEHNR; CDR2 reads FQNEAQ (reference sequence). The CDR3 is CASSFRGVSTEAFF. The DNA for the CDR3 is TGTGCCAGCAGCTTCCGGGGAGTTTCCACTGAAGCTTTCTTT.

This clonotype was counted ten times or more. V is TRBV5-1 and J is TRBJ1-6, with 8 bases identical to TRBD1. The germline CDR1 and CDR2 sequences are SGHRS and YFSETQ. The V segment lost 4 bases and the J segment 8 bases; nucleotides outside the gene matches: 11. The CDR3 has 16 residues. CDR3 protein: CASSESGQGVYSPLHF. The CDR3, as DNA: TGCGCCAGCAGCGAGAGTGGACAGGGCGTGTATTCACCCCTCCACTTT. The entire variable domain, with the rest obtained from reference TRBV5-1 and TRBJ1-6, is as follows: KAGVTQTPRYLIKTRGQQVTLSCSPISGHRSVSWYQQTPGQGLQFLFEYFSETQRNKGNFPGRFSGRQFSNSRSEMNVSTLELGDSALYLCASSESGQGVYSPLHFGNGTRLTVT.

This clonotype has at least ten counts. The CDR3 carries no conserved terminal phenylalanine or tryptophan, so it likely arises from a read error. CDR3 protein: CASSGMPGRANSPLHL. In DNA, the CDR3 is TGTGCCAGCAGTGGGATGCCAGGGAGGGCGAATTCACCCCTCCACCTT. The J gene is TRBJ1-6, the V gene TRBV11-3; TRBD1 is a possible D gene (5 bases). The V and J ends lost 6 bases and 7 bases respectively, with 19 bases between them. The CDR3 is made up of 16 amino acids. The V gene's germline CDR1 is SGHNT and CDR2 YENEEA.

This clonotype was recorded at least ten times. The chain has TRBV12-3 or TRBV12-4 and TRBJ2-5; D is perhaps TRBD1 or TRBD2 (5 bases each). The germline V and J ends were trimmed by 7 bases and 2 bases, with 14 bases remaining between them. The CDR3 has 14 residues. CDR3 protein: CASTSAGTQETQYF. In DNA, the CDR3 is TGTGCCAGCACCTCCGCAGGGACGCAAGAGACCCAGTACTTC.

This clonotype has a count of ten or more. The V and J genes are TRBV4-2 and TRBJ2-7, with D uncertain. The CDR3 totals 17 residues. Between the trimmed V and J ends, which lost 1 base and 0 bases, there was a span of 16 bases. Germline loops: CDR1 LGHNA, CDR2 YNFKEQ. CDR3 DNA sequence: TGTGCCAGCAGCCAAGTAGATGGTGAGCATAGCTCCTACGAGCAGTACTTC. Protein sequence: CASSQVDGEHSSYEQYF.

This clonotype came up many times. The genes are TRBV7-6 and TRBJ2-7; possibly TRBD1 or TRBD2 for D (5 bases each). V shed 1 base and J shed 5 bases, with 15 bases lying between them. CDR1 and CDR2 from the germline V gene are SGHVS and FNYEAQ. This CDR3 is 15 amino acids long. The CDR3 DNA is TGTGCCAGCAGCTTAGGGGACCTACAGCAAGACGAGCAGTACTTC. Protein sequence: CASSLGDLQQDEQYF. The complete variable domain, with remaining parts taken from reference TRBV7-6 and TRBJ2-7, reads GAGVSQSPRYKVTKRGQDVALRCDPISGHVSLYWYRQALGQGPEFLTYFNYEAQQDKSGLPNDRFSAERPEGSISTLTIQRTEQRDSAMYRCASSLGDLQQDEQYFGPGTRLTVT.

This clonotype was detected once. The chain couples TRBV6-2 or TRBV6-3 to TRBJ1-5, with TRBD1 as a possible D gene (5 bases). Germline V gene lookup returns CDR1 MNHEY and CDR2 SVGEGT. The CDR3 runs 14 residues. Trimming pared 4 bases from V and 5 bases from J, leaving 12 bases between. CDR3 region: CASSWGGGDQPQHF. As DNA, the CDR3 is TGTGCCAGCAGTTGGGGGGGAGGGGATCAGCCCCAGCATTTT.

Ten or more counts support this clonotype. The chain links TRBV24-1 to TRBJ2-3; 10 bases align to TRBD2. The CDR3 has 15 residues. The J segment lost 4 bases and the V segment lost 9 bases, leaving 9 bases of the junction unmatched. Germline assignment: CDR1 KGHDR and CDR2 SFDVKD. CDR3 residues: CATGHSSGSSDTQYF. The CDR3 DNA reads as TGTGCCACCGGGCACTCTAGCGGGAGCTCAGATACGCAGTATTTT.

This chain connects TRBV6-2 or TRBV6-3 to TRBJ2-5; the D is unclear. Trimming took 7 bases from V and 6 from J, leaving 18 bases between them. Germline V lookup: CDR1 MNHEY, CDR2 SVGEGT. The CDR3 covers 14 residues. The CDR3 loop is CASTDAELVKTQYF. CDR3 coding DNA: TGTGCCAGCACTGACGCAGAACTCGTCAAGACCCAGTACTTC.

The chain is built from TRBV6-2 or TRBV6-3 and TRBJ1-5; possibly TRBD1 for D (5 bases). Germline-derived CDR1 and CDR2 are MNHEY and SVGEGT. There are 15 residues in the CDR3. Trimming removed 5 bases at V and 0 bases at J, with 11 bases between. The DNA of the CDR3 is TGTGCCAGCAGTCAAAACGGGGCTAGCAATCAGCCCCAGCATTTT. Its protein product is CASSQNGASNQPQHF.

This chain joins TRBV28 and TRBJ2-7, with D maybe TRBD1 (6 bases). The germline gives CDR1 MDHEN, CDR2 SYDVKM. The CDR3 runs to 14 residues. V lost 3 bases, J lost 4 bases, and 13 bases lay in between. CDR3: CASSFQSGAYEQYF. The CDR3 nucleotides read TGTGCCAGCAGTTTCCAGTCAGGGGCGTACGAGCAGTACTTC.

This clonotype was seen ten or more times. The V and J genes are TRBV20-1 and TRBJ2-7; 11 bases map to TRBD2. The CDR3 length is 14 residues. The J segment lost 6 bases and the V segment lost 6 bases, leaving 10 bases of the junction unmatched. Germline V CDR1 and CDR2: DFQATT, SNEGSKA (reference sequence). The CDR3 sequence: CSAMHSGRGGEQYF. The CDR3 DNA is TGCAGTGCCATGCATAGCGGGAGGGGGGGCGAGCAGTACTTC.

In its sample, this clonotype was seen many times. J is TRBJ1-2 and V is TRBV5-1; TRBD1 matches at 8 bases. CDR1 and CDR2 from the germline V gene are SGHRS and YFSETQ. Trimming took 4 bases from V and 1 from J; bases not matched to a gene: 9. The CDR3 extends over 16 amino acids. CDR3 loop: CASSNSGTGFNYGYTF. For the CDR3, the DNA is TGCGCCAGCAGCAATTCCGGGACAGGATTTAACTATGGCTACACCTTC.

V usage is TRBV12-3 or TRBV12-4 and J usage is TRBJ1-1, with a weak D call TRBD1 (5 bases). V was shortened by 7 bases and J by 0 bases, with 18 bases between the two germline ends. The CDR3 consists of 16 residues. In DNA form, the CDR3 reads TGTGCCAGCACCTTGATCCAGGGCGGGATGAACACTGAAGCTTTCTTT. Amino acid sequence: CASTLIQGGMNTEAFF.

This clonotype has ten or more counts. The CDR3 nucleotides read TGTGCCAGCAGTGTCGAGACTAGCGGGACGAAGGCCAAAAACATTCAGTACTTC. Amino acid sequence: CASSVETSGTKAKNIQYF. This sequence joins TRBV25-1 and TRBJ2-4, with 11 bases aligning to TRBD2. V was pared by 4 bases and J by 1 base, with 9 bases of the junction left unmatched. This CDR3 has 18 residues. Germline loops: CDR1 MGHDK, CDR2 SYGVNS.

This clonotype appeared many times. The chain combines TRBV5-1 with TRBJ2-5; possible D gene TRBD2, 5 bases. This CDR3 region has 13 residues. Trimming stripped 5 bases from V and 4 bases from J, with 12 bases between. CDR1 and CDR2 (germline): SGHRS, YFSETQ. The CDR3 nucleotides are TGCGCCAGCAGTGGAGGTGGTTTAGAGACCCAGTACTTC. Residues: CASSGGGLETQYF. Drawing the rest from reference TRBV5-1 and TRBJ2-5, the complete variable domain is KAGVTQTPRYLIKTRGQQVTLSCSPISGHRSVSWYQQTPGQGLQFLFEYFSETQRNKGNFPGRFSGRQFSNSRSEMNVSTLELGDSALYLCASSGGGLETQYFGPGTRLLVL.